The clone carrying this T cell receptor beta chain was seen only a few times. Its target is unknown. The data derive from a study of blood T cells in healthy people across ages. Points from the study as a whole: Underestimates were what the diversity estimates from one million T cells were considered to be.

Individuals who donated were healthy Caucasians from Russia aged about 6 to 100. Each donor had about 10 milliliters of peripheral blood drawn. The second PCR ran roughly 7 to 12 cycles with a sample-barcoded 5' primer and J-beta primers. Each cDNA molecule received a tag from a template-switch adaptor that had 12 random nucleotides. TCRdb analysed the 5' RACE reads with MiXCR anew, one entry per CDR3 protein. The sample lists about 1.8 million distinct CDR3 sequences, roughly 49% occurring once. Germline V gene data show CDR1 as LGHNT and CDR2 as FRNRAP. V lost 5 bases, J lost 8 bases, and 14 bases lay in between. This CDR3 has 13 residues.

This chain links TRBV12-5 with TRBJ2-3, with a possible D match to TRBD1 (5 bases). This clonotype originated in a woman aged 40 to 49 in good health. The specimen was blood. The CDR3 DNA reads TGTGCTAGTGGTAGACAGCTATACGGTACGCAGTATTTT. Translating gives CASGRQLYGTQYF.